The clone carrying this TCR beta chain was counted a single time. Among the donors, all were healthy bone marrow donors. The data derive from a study of cytomegalovirus exposure and HLA in healthy donors. The wider study: Earlier, almost 120 million unique TCR beta sequences were recovered from 200 million or so T cells by an analysis.

PCR was performed using 60 Vbeta and 13 Jbeta primers. Only in-frame clones appear in the TCRdb table, and some are missing; sequencing was by immunoSEQ multiplex PCR. The table lists 90,000 to 150,000 clones, under 85% of them singletons. The germline V gene encodes CDR1 MNHEY and CDR2 SMNVEV (reference sequence). Trimming removed 6 bases from V and 3 bases from J; junction bases left unmatched: 9. This CDR3 has 15 amino acids. The sequencing sample was made of PBMCs. The rearrangement joins TRBV27 to TRBJ2-7; 9 nucleotides match TRBD1. This receptor was identified in a man between 18 and 29 years old in good health and CMV-seropositive. In DNA form, the CDR3 reads TGTGCCAGCAGGAGATTTATGGGACAGGGCTACGAGCAGTACTTC. It codes for CASRRFMGQGYEQYF.